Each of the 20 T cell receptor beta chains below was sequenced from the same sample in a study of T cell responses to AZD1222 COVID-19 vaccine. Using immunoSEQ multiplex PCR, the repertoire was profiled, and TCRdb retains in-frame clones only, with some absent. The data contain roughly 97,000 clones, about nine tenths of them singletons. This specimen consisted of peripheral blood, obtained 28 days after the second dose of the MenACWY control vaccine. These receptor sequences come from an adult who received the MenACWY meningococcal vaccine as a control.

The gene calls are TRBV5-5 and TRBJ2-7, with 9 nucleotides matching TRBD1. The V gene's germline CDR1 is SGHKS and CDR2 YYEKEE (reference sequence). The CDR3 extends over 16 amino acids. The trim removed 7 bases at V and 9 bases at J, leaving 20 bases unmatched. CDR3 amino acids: CASGTGGAGSALGQYF. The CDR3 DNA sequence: TGTGCCAGCGGCACAGGGGGCGCAGGTTCAGCCCTAGGGCAGTACTTC.

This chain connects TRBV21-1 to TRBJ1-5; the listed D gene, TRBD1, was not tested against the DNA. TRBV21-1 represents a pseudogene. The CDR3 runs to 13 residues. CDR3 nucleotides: TGTGCCAGCGACGGACGGACAAATCAGCCCCAGCATTTT. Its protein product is CASDGRTNQPQHF.

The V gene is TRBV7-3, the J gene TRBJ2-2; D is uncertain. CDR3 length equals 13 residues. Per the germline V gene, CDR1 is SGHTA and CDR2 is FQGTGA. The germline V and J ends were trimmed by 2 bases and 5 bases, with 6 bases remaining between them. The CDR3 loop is CASSLQGTGELFF. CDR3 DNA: TGTGCCAGCAGCTTACAAGGTACCGGGGAGCTGTTTTTT.

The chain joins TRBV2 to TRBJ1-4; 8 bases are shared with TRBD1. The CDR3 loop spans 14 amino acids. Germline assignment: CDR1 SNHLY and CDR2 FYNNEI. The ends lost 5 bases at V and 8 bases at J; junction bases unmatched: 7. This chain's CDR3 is CASSKQGVGEKLFF. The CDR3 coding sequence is TGTGCCAGCAGTAAACAGGGGGTCGGCGAAAAACTGTTTTTT.

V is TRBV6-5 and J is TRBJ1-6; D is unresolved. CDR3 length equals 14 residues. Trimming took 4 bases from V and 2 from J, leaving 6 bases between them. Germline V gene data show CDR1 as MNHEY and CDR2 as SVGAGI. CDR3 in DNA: TGTGCCAGCAGTTCGGGCGCCTATAATTCACCCCTCCACTTT. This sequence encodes CASSSGAYNSPLHF.

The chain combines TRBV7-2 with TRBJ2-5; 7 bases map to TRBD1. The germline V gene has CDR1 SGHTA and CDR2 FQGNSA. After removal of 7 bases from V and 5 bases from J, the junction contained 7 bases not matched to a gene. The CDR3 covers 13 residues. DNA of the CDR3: TGTGCCAGCAACACAGGGGTGGGGGAGACCCAGTACTTC. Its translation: CASNTGVGETQYF.

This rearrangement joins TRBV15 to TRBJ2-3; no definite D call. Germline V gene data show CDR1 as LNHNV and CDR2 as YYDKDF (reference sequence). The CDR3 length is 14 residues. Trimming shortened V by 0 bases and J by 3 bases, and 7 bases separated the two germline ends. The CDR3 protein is CATSRDTGTDTQYF. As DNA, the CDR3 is TGTGCCACCAGCAGAGATACGGGTACAGATACGCAGTATTTT.

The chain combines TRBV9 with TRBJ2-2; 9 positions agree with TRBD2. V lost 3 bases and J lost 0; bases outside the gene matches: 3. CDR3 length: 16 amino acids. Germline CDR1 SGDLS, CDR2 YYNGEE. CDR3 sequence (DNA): TGTGCCAGCAGCGGAGCGGGGGGCTCGAACACCGGGGAGCTGTTTTTT. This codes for CASSGAGGSNTGELFF. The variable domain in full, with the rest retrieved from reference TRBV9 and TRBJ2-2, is DSGVTQTPKHLITATGQRVTLRCSPRSGDLSVYWYQQSLDQGLQFLIQYYNGEERAKGNILERFSAQQFPDLHSELNLSSLELGDSALYFCASSGAGGSNTGELFFGEGSRLTVL.

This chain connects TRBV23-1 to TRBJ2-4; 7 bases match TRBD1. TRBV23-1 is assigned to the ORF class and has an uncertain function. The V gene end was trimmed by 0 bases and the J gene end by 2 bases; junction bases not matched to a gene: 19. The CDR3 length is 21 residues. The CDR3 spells CASSQSSSGQSSVAPKNIQYF. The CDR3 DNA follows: TGCGCCAGCAGTCAATCATCCTCGGGACAGTCCTCTGTGGCCCCCAAAAACATTCAGTACTTC.

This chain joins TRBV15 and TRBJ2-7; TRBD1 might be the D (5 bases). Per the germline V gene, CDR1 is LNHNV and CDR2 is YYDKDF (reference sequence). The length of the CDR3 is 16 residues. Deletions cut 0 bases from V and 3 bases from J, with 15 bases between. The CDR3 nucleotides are TGTGCCACCAGCAGAGATGTGGGGCAGGGCGGCTACGAGCAGTACTTC. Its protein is CATSRDVGQGGYEQYF.

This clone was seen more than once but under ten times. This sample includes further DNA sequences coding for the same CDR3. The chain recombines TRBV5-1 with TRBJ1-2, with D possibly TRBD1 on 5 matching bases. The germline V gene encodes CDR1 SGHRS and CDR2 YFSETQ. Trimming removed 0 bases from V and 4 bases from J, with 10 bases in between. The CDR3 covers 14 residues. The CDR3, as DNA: TGCGCCAGCAGCTTGGACCAGGGTTCCTATGGCTACACCTTC. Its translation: CASSLDQGSYGYTF.

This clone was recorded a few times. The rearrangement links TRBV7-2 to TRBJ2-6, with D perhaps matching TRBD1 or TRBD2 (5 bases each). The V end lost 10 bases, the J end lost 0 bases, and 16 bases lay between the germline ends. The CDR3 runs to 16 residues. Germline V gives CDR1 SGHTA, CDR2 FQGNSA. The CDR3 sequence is CATTRGRNSGANVLTF. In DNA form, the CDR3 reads TGTGCCACCACACGGGGCAGGAACTCTGGGGCCAACGTCCTGACTTTC.

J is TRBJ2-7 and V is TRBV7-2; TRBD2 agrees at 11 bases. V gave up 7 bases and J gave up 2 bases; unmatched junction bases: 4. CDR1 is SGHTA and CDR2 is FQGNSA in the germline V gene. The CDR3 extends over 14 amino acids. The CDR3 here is CASTSSGGPYEQYF. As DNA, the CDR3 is TGTGCCAGCACCTCTAGCGGGGGGCCCTACGAGCAGTACTTC.

The CDR3 DNA follows: TGTGCCAGCAGTGAATTTGCAGGGCTCGATGAGCAGTTCTTC. This translates into CASSEFAGLDEQFF. V and J are TRBV2 and TRBJ2-1, with a possible D match to TRBD1 (5 bases). CDR1 and CDR2 (germline): SNHLY, FYNNEI. CDR3 length: 14 amino acids. The ends were cut back, 2 bases at V and 8 bases at J, with 13 bases in the middle.

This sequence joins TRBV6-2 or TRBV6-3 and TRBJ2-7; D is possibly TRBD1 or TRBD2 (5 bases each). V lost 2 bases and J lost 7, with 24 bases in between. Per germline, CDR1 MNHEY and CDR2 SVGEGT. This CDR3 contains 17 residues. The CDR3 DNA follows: TGTGCCAGCAGTTACGGTGGGTTTAGGGACCGAGGAGGTGAGCAGTACTTC. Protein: CASSYGGFRDRGGEQYF.

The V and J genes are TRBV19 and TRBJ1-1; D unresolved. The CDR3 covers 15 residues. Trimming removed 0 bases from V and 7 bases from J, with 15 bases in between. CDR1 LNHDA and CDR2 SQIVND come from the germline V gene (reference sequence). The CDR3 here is CASSIDPGGTGEAFF. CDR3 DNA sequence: TGTGCCAGTAGTATAGATCCGGGCGGAACGGGTGAAGCTTTCTTT.

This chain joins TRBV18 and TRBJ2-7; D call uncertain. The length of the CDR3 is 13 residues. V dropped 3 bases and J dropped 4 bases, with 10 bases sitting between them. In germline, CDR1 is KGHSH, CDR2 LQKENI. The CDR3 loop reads CASSPGITYEQYF. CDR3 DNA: TGTGCCAGCTCACCGGGAATAACTTACGAGCAGTACTTC.

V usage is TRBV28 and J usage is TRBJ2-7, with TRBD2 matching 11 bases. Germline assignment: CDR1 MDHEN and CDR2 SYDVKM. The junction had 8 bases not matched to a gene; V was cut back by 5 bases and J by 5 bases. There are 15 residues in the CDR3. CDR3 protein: CASSVRLAGSHEQYF. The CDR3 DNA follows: TGTGCCAGCAGTGTAAGACTAGCGGGGAGCCACGAGCAGTACTTC.

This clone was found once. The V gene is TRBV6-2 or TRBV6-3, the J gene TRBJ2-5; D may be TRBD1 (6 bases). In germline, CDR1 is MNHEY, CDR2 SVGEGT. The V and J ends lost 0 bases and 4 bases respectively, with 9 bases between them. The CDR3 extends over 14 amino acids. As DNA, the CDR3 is TGTGCCAGCAGTTACTCTGGACAGACAGAGACCCAGTACTTC. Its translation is CASSYSGQTETQYF.

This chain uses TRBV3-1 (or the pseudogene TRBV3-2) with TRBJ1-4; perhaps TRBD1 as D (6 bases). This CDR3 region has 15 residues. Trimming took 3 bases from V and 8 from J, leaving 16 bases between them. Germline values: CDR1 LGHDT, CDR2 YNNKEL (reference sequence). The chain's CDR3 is CASSHHTGLGEKLFF. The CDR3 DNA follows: TGTGCCAGCAGCCACCACACAGGGTTAGGAGAAAAACTGTTTTTT.